This T cell receptor (beta chain) emerged from a study of shared clonotypes between healthy human individuals. Produced via immunoSEQ multiplex PCR; TCRdb's table is partial and in-frame only. Here the sample spans about 2.1 million clones, around 93% being singletons. Terminally differentiated effector memory CD45RA+ cells were excluded by CCR7 positive selection of CD45RO-negative cells. There were no recent acute infections or vaccinations among the donors, who were healthy HIV-negative adults. Donors comprised only Caucasian adults living in Nashville, Tennessee. Study-wide points: In the sorted subsets, rarefaction showed sequencing was incomplete despite large depth. With a handful of donors compared, around 5% of naive CD4 clonotypes were shared.

For this clone: Its target is unknown.

This CDR3 comprises 14 residues. Germline V lookup: CDR1 MNHEY, CDR2 SMNVEV (reference sequence). With 1 base clipped from V and 4 bases from J, the junction kept 1 base outside the gene matches. The sample comprised naive CD8+ T cells from PBMCs. The sequence derives from a man between 18 and 29 years old in good health. Some clones in this sample may be carry-over from other donors' samples. This chain connects TRBV27 to TRBJ2-5; 9 bases match TRBD1. CDR3 sequence (DNA): TGTGCCAGCAGTTTATGGGGACAGGGAGAGACCCAGTACTTC. Translation gives CASSLWGQGETQYF.